This entry lists 9 T cell receptor beta chains sequenced from one sample in a study of blood T cells in healthy people across ages (dated by TCRdb to about 2015). The library relied on 5' RACE. Sequenced on an Illumina HiSeq 2500. A second PCR of 7 to 11 cycles was performed with a sample-barcoded 5' primer and a J-beta primer mix. TCRdb reprocessed the public reads (quality trimming at Q25 with fastp, clone calling with MiXCR) and kept in-frame beta chains. Every entry covers one CDR3 protein and lists the most common genes and DNA from its rows. The sample table records hundreds of thousands of distinct CDR3 sequences; about 20% of these occur just once. The leading ten clones occupy roughly a fifth of the sample. Sequencing used blood. The receptors shown here come from a man between 65 and 79 years old in good health.

The sample holds many counts of this clonotype. The rearrangement uses TRBV6-5 and TRBJ1-6; 7 bases match TRBD1. J gave up 13 bases and V 5 bases, and 5 bases lay outside the gene matches. The CDR3 is 12 amino acids. CDR1 is MNHEY and CDR2 is SVGAGI in the germline V gene. The CDR3 is CASSRTGVPLHF. The CDR3 DNA sequence: TGTGCCAGCAGTCGAACAGGGGTCCCCCTCCACTTT.

The V call is TRBV29-1, the J call TRBJ2-2; D is undetermined. Trimming left V 7 bases short and J 6 bases short, with 9 bases between. The CDR3 extends over 11 amino acids. Germline V gene sequence: CDR1 SQVTM, CDR2 ANQGSEA. The CDR3 region has the DNA TGCAGCGCCGTGGCGTCCGGGGAGCTGTTTTTT. Protein product: CSAVASGELFF.

Only a few counts were recorded for this clonotype. V is TRBV25-1 and J is TRBJ2-5; a weak D match, TRBD1 (5 bases). The CDR3 covers 12 residues. Germline V CDR1 and CDR2: MGHDK, SYGVNS. The V end was cut by 11 bases, the J end by 0 bases, with 10 bases between. The CDR3 sequence is CARDSYQETQYF. The CDR3 DNA follows: TGTGCCCGAGACAGTTACCAAGAGACCCAGTACTTC.

The rearrangement links TRBV20-1 to TRBJ1-3; D gene unclear. Trimming cost V 6 bases and J 0 bases, with 6 bases left between them. The CDR3 extends over 12 amino acids. CDR1 and CDR2 (germline): DFQATT, SNEGSKA (reference sequence). Written as DNA, the CDR3 is TGCAGTGCCGGGATCTCTGGAAACACCATATATTTT. Translating it yields CSAGISGNTIYF.

As regards this clonotype: Mismatch with germline at one junction end may stem from a read error. The chain combines TRBV20-1 with TRBJ2-1; the match to TRBD2 covers 7 bases. This CDR3 contains 13 residues. Germline V gene sequence: CDR1 DFQATT, CDR2 SNEGSKA (reference sequence). The DNA of the CDR3 is TGCAGTGCTAGCCTCACGGCCGGACTAGTTCAGAGCTTC. It is translated as CSASLTAGLVQSF.

The rearrangement joins TRBV11-2 to TRBJ1-1; TRBD1 might be the D (5 bases). This CDR3 is 14 amino acids long. The V end lost 8 bases, the J end lost 5 bases, and 18 bases lay between the germline ends. Germline values: CDR1 SGHAT, CDR2 FQNNGV. CDR3 amino acids: CASDRGTGRTEAFF. CDR3 in DNA: TGTGCCAGCGATAGAGGAACAGGTCGGACTGAAGCTTTCTTT. The full variable domain, completed using reference TRBV11-2 and TRBJ1-1, is EAGVAQSPRYKIIEKRQSVAFWCNPISGHATLYWYQQILGQGPKLLIQFQNNGVVDDSQLPKDRFSAERLKGVDSTLKIQPAKLEDSAVYLCASDRGTGRTEAFFGQGTRLTVV.

This clonotype was seen ten or more times. CDR3 loop: CASSYSTLWGPYSRTYEQYF. The CDR3 nucleotides read TGTGCCAGCAGTTACTCGACCTTATGGGGCCCGTACTCAAGGACCTACGAGCAGTACTTC. V and J are TRBV6-5 and TRBJ2-7; D is perhaps TRBD1 (5 bases). CDR1 is MNHEY, CDR2 SVGAGI, per germline. There are 20 residues in the CDR3. Trimming pared 0 bases from V and 2 bases from J, leaving 26 bases between.

This sequence joins TRBV7-9 and TRBJ2-7; 8 bases fit TRBD1. TRBJ2-1 matches the DNA end more closely, so the J call is doubtful. In germline, CDR1 is SEHNR, CDR2 FQNEAQ (reference sequence). This CDR3 comprises 13 residues. Here the CDR3 DNA reads TGTGCCAGCAGCTTCGACAGGGGTAATGAGCAGTTCTTC. Encoded protein: CASSFDRGNEQFF.

The chain couples TRBV27 to TRBJ1-1; no definite D call. V lost 8 bases and J lost 0, with 10 bases in between. The CDR3 has 13 residues. Germline V gene data show CDR1 as MNHEY and CDR2 as SMNVEV (reference sequence). The CDR3 is CASATGMNTEAFF. The DNA for the CDR3 is TGTGCCAGCGCCACGGGGATGAACACTGAAGCTTTCTTT.